Listed here is a single T cell receptor (beta chain). V was pared by 0 bases and J by 7 bases, with 6 bases of the junction left unmatched. The CDR3 extends over 16 amino acids. CDR1 and CDR2 (germline): PRHDT, FYEKMQ (reference sequence). TCR alpha and beta CDR3 regions were amplified from RNA using iRepertoire nested multiplex PCR. TCRdb re-called the multiplex PCR reads through MiXCR, storing one row per CDR3 protein. This sample carries 300,000 to 450,000 distinct CDR3 sequences, around 45% of them seen once, and the ten largest clones take approximately 12%. This record comes from a study of glioma-infiltrating T cells. Study in general: Before surgery, glioma patients received dexamethasone for at most six days.

What was sequenced was glioma tissue, nonneoplastic brain tissue, or PBMCs (not recorded which). The receptor was derived from a human donor with low-grade glioma or glioblastoma, undergoing nonglioma brain surgery, or in good health (not recorded which). V and J are TRBV13 and TRBJ1-6; 7 positions agree with TRBD1. CDR3 amino acids: CASSLGQGLENSPLHF. DNA for the CDR3: TGTGCCAGCAGCTTAGGACAGGGGCTGGAGAATTCACCCCTCCACTTT.